This TCR beta chain was sequenced in a study of T cells of healthy individuals. In TCRdb, the 5' RACE reads were re-called with MiXCR into one record per CDR3 protein. The table records fewer than 90,000 distinct CDR3 sequences, 4% to 5.5% of them present only once. Germline CDR1 SEHNR, CDR2 FQNEAQ (reference sequence). This CDR3 contains 15 residues. V shed 2 bases and J shed 0 bases, with 7 bases lying between them. The clonotype was recovered from a female donor in good health. The V gene is TRBV7-9, the J gene TRBJ2-2; D is tentatively TRBD1 or TRBD2 (5 bases each). CDR3 amino acids: CASSLWGPNTGELFF. DNA for the CDR3: TGTGCCAGCAGCTTATGGGGACCGAACACCGGGGAGCTGTTTTTT.